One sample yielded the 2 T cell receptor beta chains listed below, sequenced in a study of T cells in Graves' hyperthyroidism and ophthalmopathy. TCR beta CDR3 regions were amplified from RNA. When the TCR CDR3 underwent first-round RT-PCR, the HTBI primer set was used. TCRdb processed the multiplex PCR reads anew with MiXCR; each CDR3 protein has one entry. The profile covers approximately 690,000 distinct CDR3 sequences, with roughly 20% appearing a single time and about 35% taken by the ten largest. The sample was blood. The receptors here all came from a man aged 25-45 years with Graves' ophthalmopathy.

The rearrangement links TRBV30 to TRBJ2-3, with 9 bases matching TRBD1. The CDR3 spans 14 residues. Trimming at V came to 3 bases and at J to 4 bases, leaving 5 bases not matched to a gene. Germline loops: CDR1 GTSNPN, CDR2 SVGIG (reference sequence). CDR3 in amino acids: CAWRHRGQADTQYF. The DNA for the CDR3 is TGTGCCTGGAGGCACAGGGGGCAGGCAGATACGCAGTATTTT.

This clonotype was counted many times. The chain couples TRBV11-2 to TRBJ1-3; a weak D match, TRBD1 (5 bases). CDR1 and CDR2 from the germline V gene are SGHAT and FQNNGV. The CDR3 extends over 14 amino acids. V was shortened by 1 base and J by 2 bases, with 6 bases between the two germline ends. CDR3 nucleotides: TGTGCCAGCAGCTTAGCAGGGACTGGAAACACCATATATTTT. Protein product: CASSLAGTGNTIYF.